This T cell receptor beta chain was obtained from a study of OX40 agonist ivuxolimab in advanced cancers. Germline-derived CDR1 and CDR2 are LNHDA and SQIVND (reference sequence). The CDR3 spans 13 residues. With V trimmed by 5 bases and J by 4 bases, 1 base remained unmatched. About this clone: Its specificity is not known. This specimen includes other DNA sequences encoding the same CDR3.

General observations from the study: Researchers report that CD8+ T cells had, on average, more expanded clones than CD4+. Normalized T-cell clonal expansion was also low in a subset of nonresponders. Among expanded peripheral T cells, antigen specificity went undetermined. Near-lowest levels of clonal expansion characterized partial responders at 0.1-3.0 mg/kg.

Method: immunoSEQ multiplex PCR; TCRdb's copy keeps in-frame clones and lacks some. The data contain about 100,000 clones, around nine tenths of them singletons. The chain links TRBV19 to TRBJ1-5, with 8 bases fitting TRBD1. This receptor was obtained from an adult with an advanced solid tumor such as melanoma, head and neck, liver or kidney cancer. The material was CD4+ or CD8+ T cells sorted from blood, obtained in a trial of the OX40 agonist ivuxolimab. The DNA for the CDR3 is TGTGCCAGTAGTCGGGACAGGAATCAGCCCCAGCATTTT. This sequence encodes CASSRDRNQPQHF.